This T cell receptor beta chain originates from a study of cytomegalovirus exposure and HLA in healthy donors. Study findings and constraints: A few of the chains that were CMV-associated were confirmed in vitro to be specific for CMV antigens.

PCR primers comprised 60 Vbeta and 13 Jbeta primers. Source study methods: Per a later analysis, the number of unique TCR beta chains was about 80 million, of which 9 million to 12 million were shared. Data came from immunoSEQ multiplex PCR; TCRdb stores just in-frame clones and leaves some out. D and trimming were read from the DNA, whereas the V and J calls and clone size are those reported in that table. The sample lists some 170,000 clones, 82% seen once, with about 1.4% in the top ten. The germline CDR1 and CDR2 sequences are WSHSY and SAAADI. The J segment lost 1 base and the V segment lost 6 bases, leaving 18 bases of the junction unmatched. The CDR3 sequence is 19 residues long. About this clone: What it binds is not known.

This clonotype originated in a girl aged 5 to 17 in good health and CMV-seropositive. The rearrangement links TRBV10-2 to TRBJ1-2; 9 bases match TRBD1. Sequencing was done on a sample of PBMCs. CDR3 in DNA: TGCGCCAGCAGAGGAGGGGTAATTTGGACAGGGGACAGTAACTATGGCTACACCTTC. Its protein is CASRGGVIWTGDSNYGYTF.